These 20 T cell receptor beta chains were all obtained from the same sample, sequenced in a study of cytomegalovirus exposure and HLA in healthy donors. TCRdb keeps only in-frame clones here, not all; method: immunoSEQ multiplex PCR. The sample consists of about 120,000 clones, roughly nine tenths of them appearing once. Material for sequencing was PBMCs. The receptors derive from a woman aged 18 to 35 in good health and CMV-seronegative.

This clone was seen a handful of times. V usage is TRBV6-1 and J usage is TRBJ2-5, with D maybe TRBD2 (6 bases). This CDR3 is 11 amino acids long. Germline V gene sequence: CDR1 MNHNS, CDR2 SASEGT. V was shortened by 7 bases and J by 4 bases, with 7 bases between the two germline ends. CDR3 amino acids: CASNSGETQYF. As DNA, the CDR3 is TGTGCCAGCAATAGCGGAGAGACCCAGTACTTC.

The chain uses TRBV5-1 and TRBJ2-7, with TRBD2 matching over 8 bases. Germline V gene data show CDR1 as SGHRS and CDR2 as YFSETQ. After removal of 4 bases from V and 5 bases from J, the junction contained 8 bases not matched to a gene. The CDR3 loop spans 14 amino acids. The CDR3 sequence is CASSPPGGLDEQYF. The CDR3 DNA follows: TGCGCCAGCAGCCCGCCGGGAGGGCTCGACGAGCAGTACTTC.

This chain links TRBV5-1 with TRBJ1-4; TRBD1 is a possible D gene (6 bases). The CDR3 extends over 17 amino acids. The V end was cut by 1 base, the J end by 4 bases, with 17 bases between. Germline CDR1 reads SGHRS; CDR2 reads YFSETQ. The DNA of the CDR3 is TGCGCCAGCAGCTTGAGTCCGGGAACAGGGATTAATGAAAAACTGTTTTTT. Its translation: CASSLSPGTGINEKLFF.

This clone turned up a few times. The chain links TRBV10-3 to TRBJ1-5; 7 nucleotides match TRBD1. With V trimmed by 0 bases and J by 3 bases, 2 bases remained unmatched. Looked up from germline, CDR1 is ENHRY and CDR2 is SYGVKD. The CDR3 has 15 amino acids. CDR3 sequence: CAISESGQLNQPQHF. CDR3 nucleotide sequence: TGTGCCATCAGTGAGTCGGGACAGCTCAATCAGCCCCAGCATTTT.

V is TRBV11-2 and J is TRBJ1-1; D is undetermined. This CDR3 has 13 amino acids. Germline V gene sequence: CDR1 SGHAT, CDR2 FQNNGV. Deletions cut 5 bases from V and 6 bases from J, with 13 bases between. The CDR3 loop is CASSQSEEAEAFF. Here the CDR3 DNA reads TGTGCCAGCAGCCAATCGGAGGAAGCTGAAGCTTTCTTT.

The chain employs TRBV10-3 and TRBJ2-2; 7 nucleotides align to TRBD1. After removal of 10 bases from V and 2 bases from J, the junction contained 4 bases not matched to a gene. This CDR3 has 13 residues. CDR1 and CDR2 from the germline V gene are ENHRY and SYGVKD. CDR3 DNA: TGTGCCACTGGACAGGACAACACCGGGGAGCTGTTTTTT. Encoded protein: CATGQDNTGELFF.

The CDR3 DNA is TGTGCCAGCAAGCCGGGACAGCACACAGATACGCAGTATTTT. Its translation: CASKPGQHTDTQYF. The chain recombines TRBV6-5 with TRBJ2-3, with 7 bases that match TRBD1. The V and J ends lost 7 bases and 2 bases, in that order; junction bases with no gene match: 6. Germline values: CDR1 MNHEY, CDR2 SVGAGI. There are 14 residues in the CDR3.

A remark on this clone: The junction and the germline gene differ at one end; a read error may be behind it. DNA of the CDR3: TGTGCCAGTGATCGGACTAGCGAGCCGGGCCGACTAAACTTC. Encoded protein: CASDRTSEPGRLNF. The rearrangement links TRBV6-6 to TRBJ2-5, with TRBD2 matching over 9 bases. CDR3 length equals 14 residues. The germline CDR1 and CDR2 sequences are MNHNY and SVGAGI (reference sequence).

The chain joins TRBV30 to TRBJ1-1; possibly TRBD1 for D (5 bases). The germline CDR1 and CDR2 sequences are GTSNPN and SVGIG (reference sequence). CDR3 size: 11 residues. The V end lost 3 bases, the J end lost 6 bases, and 8 bases lay between the germline ends. Here the CDR3 reads CAWRRQPEAFF. For the CDR3, the DNA is TGTGCCTGGAGGCGACAGCCTGAAGCTTTCTTT.

CDR3 region: CASSLSRRINYGYTF. CDR3 nucleotides: TGTGCCAGCAGTTTGTCCAGGAGGATTAACTATGGCTACACCTTC. This sequence joins TRBV28 and TRBJ1-2; D gene ambiguous. The germline V gene encodes CDR1 MDHEN and CDR2 SYDVKM. Between the trimmed V and J ends, which lost 3 bases and 1 base, there was a span of 12 bases. The CDR3 is 15 residues long.

This clone was observed a single time. V usage is TRBV5-1 and J usage is TRBJ2-2; TRBD2 matches 11 bases. The germline V gene has CDR1 SGHRS and CDR2 YFSETQ. Unmatched junction bases numbered 2, after V lost 4 bases and J lost 0 bases. The CDR3 totals 16 residues. The CDR3 here is CASSATSGANTGELFF. Here the CDR3 DNA reads TGCGCCAGCAGCGCGACTAGCGGGGCGAACACCGGGGAGCTGTTTTTT.

The V call is TRBV19, the J call TRBJ2-5, with D perhaps matching TRBD2 (6 bases). V was pared by 6 bases and J by 3 bases, with 11 bases between. Germline values: CDR1 LNHDA, CDR2 SQIVND (reference sequence). This CDR3 is built from 13 residues. The CDR3 sequence is CASRKRGKETQYF. The CDR3 DNA reads as TGTGCCAGTAGGAAACGGGGGAAAGAGACCCAGTACTTC.

The CDR3 reads CASSQFSEQYF. The CDR3 DNA reads TGTGCCAGCAGCCAATTCTCCGAGCAGTACTTC. The V gene is TRBV16, the J gene TRBJ2-7; D remains unclear. CDR1 and CDR2 from the germline V gene are KGHSY and FQNENV. V was cut by 1 base and J by 6 bases, with 4 bases left in between. There are 11 residues in the CDR3.

The rearrangement uses TRBV9 and TRBJ2-6; 7 bases agree with TRBD1. J lost 0 bases, V lost 4 bases, and 10 bases had no gene match. Germline V gives CDR1 SGDLS, CDR2 YYNGEE. This CDR3 spans 18 amino acids. The CDR3, as DNA: TGTGCCAGCAGCCCTCGACAGGGTGGGAGCTCTGGGGCCAACGTCCTGACTTTC. This encodes CASSPRQGGSSGANVLTF.

The chain joins TRBV19 to TRBJ2-2, with a possible D match to TRBD2 (6 bases). CDR1 LNHDA and CDR2 SQIVND come from the germline V gene (reference sequence). Between the trimmed V and J ends, which lost 7 bases and 3 bases, there was a span of 15 bases. CDR3 length: 15 residues. This chain's CDR3 is CASNLAGSYTGELFF. As DNA, the CDR3 is TGTGCCAGTAACCTAGCCGGGAGCTACACCGGGGAGCTGTTTTTT.

The chain has TRBV5-6 and TRBJ1-3; 8 bases map to TRBD1. J lost 4 bases, V lost 4 bases, and 7 bases had no gene match. This CDR3 region has 15 residues. Per the germline V gene, CDR1 is SGHDT and CDR2 is YYEEEE. The CDR3 is CASSIGQGAGNTIYF. CDR3 DNA sequence: TGTGCCAGCAGCATCGGACAGGGCGCAGGAAACACCATATATTTT.

This chain links TRBV7-6 with TRBJ2-5; 9 positions match TRBD2. The CDR3 has 17 amino acids. Germline assignment: CDR1 SGHVS and CDR2 FNYEAQ. The junction had 7 bases not matched to a gene; V was cut back by 1 base and J by 1 base. The CDR3: CASSLGLAGVGQETQYF. In nucleotides, the CDR3 is TGTGCCAGCAGCTTAGGTTTAGCGGGGGTAGGCCAAGAGACCCAGTACTTC.

The chain employs TRBV6-5 and TRBJ2-1, with 8 bases aligning to TRBD2. Per the germline V gene, CDR1 is MNHEY and CDR2 is SVGAGI. There are 15 residues in the CDR3. Trimming took 2 bases from V and 6 from J; bases not matched to a gene: 6. The CDR3, as DNA: TGTGCCAGCAGTTACGGACTAGCAGAAAGCAATGAGCAGTTCTTC. This encodes CASSYGLAESNEQFF.

The chain couples TRBV7-6 to TRBJ2-7; 9 nucleotides align to TRBD1. Germline CDR1 and CDR2: SGHVS and FNYEAQ. This CDR3 has 15 residues. With 5 bases clipped from V and 3 bases from J, the junction kept 8 bases outside the gene matches. The CDR3 protein is CASSLGQGTFYEQYF. CDR3 in DNA: TGTGCCAGCAGCCTAGGACAGGGGACTTTCTACGAGCAGTACTTC.

The CDR3 DNA follows: TGTGCCAGCAGCGTCACCGGGACATCCTACGAGCAGTACTTC. This sequence encodes CASSVTGTSYEQYF. The chain combines TRBV7-2 with TRBJ2-7; D perhaps matches TRBD1 (6 bases). Germline lookup yields CDR1 SGHTA and CDR2 FQGNSA. The ends were cut back, 5 bases at V and 1 base at J, with 12 bases in the middle. This CDR3 is 14 amino acids long.